This T cell receptor beta chain is drawn from a study of cytomegalovirus exposure and HLA in healthy donors. In the study overall: Among the 398 genotyped donors, 70% to 85% were placed in the Caucasian-associated ancestry cluster.

The germline gives CDR1 GTSNPN, CDR2 SVGIG (reference sequence). Trimming cost V 1 base and J 0 bases, with 7 bases left between them. The CDR3 covers 14 residues. Researchers ran the PCR with 60 Vbeta and 13 Jbeta primers. TCRdb's copy holds only in-frame clones and misses some; the assay was immunoSEQ multiplex PCR. The repertoire has approximately 160,000 clones, around 80% of them found once; the top ten carry approximately 1.3%. General study points: A later analysis found most CMV-associated TCR beta chains apparently HLA-restricted. V- and J-gene trimming in TCR beta was tied to a missense DCLRE1C variant by an analysis performed later.

Note on this clone: What it binds is not known.

The chain carries TRBV30 and TRBJ1-5; tentatively, D is TRBD1 (6 bases). Sequencing input: PBMCs. The TCR originated in a woman aged 25 to 39 in good health and CMV-seropositive. DNA for the CDR3: TGTGCCTGGAGTGCGGACAGTAGCAATCAGCCCCAGCATTTT. Translated: CAWSADSSNQPQHF.